Following are 30 T cell receptor beta chains from one sample sequenced in a study of breast tumors, draining lymph nodes, adjacent tissues. TCRdb fed the multiplex PCR reads into MiXCR, producing one record per CDR3 protein. The table records 200,000 to 250,000 distinct CDR3 sequences, less than 35% of them present only once. Samples came from axillary lymph nodes draining the breast cancer. Sequences were obtained from axillary lymph node tissue. These receptors were collected from a female donor with breast cancer. Some clones in this sample may be carry-over from other donors' samples.

This sequence joins TRBV20-1 and TRBJ1-4; 7 positions agree with TRBD1. CDR3 length: 15 amino acids. V trimming: 0 bases; J trimming: 8 bases; junction bases outside the gene matches: 9. Germline V CDR1 and CDR2: DFQATT, SNEGSKA (reference sequence). The CDR3 coding sequence is TGCAGTGCTAGAGATCGAGGGGGCGCCGGAGAAAAACTGTTTTTT. It encodes CSARDRGGAGEKLFF.

As regards this clonotype: A read error may produce the germline difference seen at one junction end. The chain couples TRBV7-9 to TRBJ1-2; D might be TRBD1 (6 bases). CDR1 is SEHNR, CDR2 FQNEAQ, per germline (reference sequence). The CDR3 runs 15 residues. As DNA, the CDR3 is TGTGCCAGCAGCTTAAGGACAGAAATTAACTATGGCTACCCCTTC. Translation gives CASSLRTEINYGYPF.

This chain joins TRBV29-1 and TRBJ2-1, with D perhaps matching TRBD1 or TRBD2 (5 bases each). From germline, CDR1 is SQVTM and CDR2 ANQGSEA. This CDR3 comprises 13 residues. This chain's CDR3 is CSGSGTATNEQFF. CDR3 in DNA: TGCAGTGGATCGGGGACGGCGACCAATGAGCAGTTCTTC.

This clonotype was picked up many times. The chain recombines TRBV6-5 with TRBJ2-7; 7 nucleotides agree with TRBD2. Germline CDR1 reads MNHEY; CDR2 reads SVGAGI. The ends lost 0 bases at V and 3 bases at J; junction bases unmatched: 5. The CDR3 length is 15 residues. The DNA of the CDR3 is TGTGCCAGCAGTTACTCAGCGGGAATCCACTACGAGCAGTACTTC. It is translated as CASSYSAGIHYEQYF.

The chain joins TRBV7-2 to TRBJ2-4; 15 nucleotides match TRBD2. Losses at the gene ends were 0 bases for V and 10 bases for J; bases not matched to a gene: 1. The CDR3 totals 15 residues. Germline assignment: CDR1 SGHTA and CDR2 FQGNSA. The CDR3 nucleotides are TGTGCCAGCAGCTTAGCGGGGACTAGCGGGAGGATTCAGTACTTC. Its protein product is CASSLAGTSGRIQYF.

There are many counts of this clonotype. J is TRBJ2-3 and V is TRBV15; D gene uncertain. From germline, CDR1 is LNHNV and CDR2 YYDKDF (reference sequence). The CDR3 contains 13 residues. The ends were cut back, 2 bases at V and 4 bases at J, with 7 bases in the middle. Written as DNA, the CDR3 is TGTGCCACCAGCAGAACCGCCGCAGATACGCAGTATTTT. Protein product: CATSRTAADTQYF. Full variable domain (remainder filled in from reference TRBV15 and TRBJ2-3): DAMVIQNPRYQVTQFGKPVTLSCSQTLNHNVMYWYQQKSSQAPKLLFHYYDKDFNNEADTPDNFQSRRPNTSFCFLDIRSPGLGDTAMYLCATSRTAADTQYFGPGTRLTVL.

In this sample, this clonotype turned up many times. The chain combines TRBV25-1 with TRBJ1-1, with TRBD1 matching over 7 bases. Germline V gene data show CDR1 as MGHDK and CDR2 as SYGVNS. V trimming: 5 bases; J trimming: 10 bases; junction bases outside the gene matches: 7. This CDR3 is built from 12 residues. The CDR3 reads CASSKLTGTAFF. In nucleotides, the CDR3 is TGTGCCAGCAGTAAATTGACAGGGACAGCTTTCTTT.

This chain joins TRBV5-8 and TRBJ2-5, with 9 positions matching TRBD2. There are 15 residues in the CDR3. Trimming took 2 bases from V and 5 from J; bases not matched to a gene: 7. Per the germline V gene, CDR1 is SGHTS and CDR2 is YDEGEE. Here the CDR3 reads CASSFRLAAGETQYF. For the CDR3, the DNA is TGTGCCAGCAGCTTCCGACTAGCGGCTGGCGAGACCCAGTACTTC.

The chain recombines TRBV29-1 with TRBJ2-7; D not resolved. Trimming cost V 4 bases and J 3 bases, with 16 bases left between them. The CDR3 is 14 residues long. In germline, CDR1 is SQVTM, CDR2 ANQGSEA. DNA of the CDR3: TGCAGCGTTGTCGGGTTGGACCTCAGCTACGAGCAGTACTTC. It encodes CSVVGLDLSYEQYF.

This clonotype was seen many times. The chain links TRBV4-1 to TRBJ2-5, with D possibly TRBD1 on 5 matching bases. CDR1 and CDR2 (germline): MGHRA, YSYEKL. The CDR3 totals 15 residues. The V end lost 2 bases, the J end lost 1 base, and 11 bases lay between the germline ends. The CDR3 is CASSQQGIAQETQYF. The CDR3 region has the DNA TGCGCCAGCAGCCAACAGGGTATCGCCCAAGAGACCCAGTACTTC.

This clonotype was detected once. The rearrangement uses TRBV24-1 and TRBJ2-3; D perhaps matches TRBD1 (8 bases). Germline V gene sequence: CDR1 KGHDR, CDR2 SFDVKD. Trimming removed 7 bases from V and 11 bases from J, with 21 bases in between. There are 14 residues in the CDR3. The CDR3 protein is CATRGQGPRGEQYF. The CDR3 DNA reads as TGTGCCACCAGAGGACAGGGCCCTCGGGGGGAGCAGTATTTT.

V and J are TRBV2 and TRBJ1-2; TRBD1 agrees at 11 bases. The trim removed 6 bases at V and 4 bases at J, leaving 7 bases unmatched. The CDR3 contains 15 residues. Germline CDR1 is SNHLY and CDR2 is FYNNEI. The CDR3 DNA reads TGTGCCAGCAGCCCCCGGACAGGGGGCGGCTATGGCTACACCTTC. This sequence encodes CASSPRTGGGYGYTF. The entire variable domain, with the rest obtained from reference TRBV2 and TRBJ1-2, is as follows: EPEVTQTPSHQVTQMGQEVILRCVPISNHLYFYWYRQILGQKVEFLVSFYNNEISEKSEIFDDQFSVERPDGSNFTLKIRSTKLEDSAMYFCASSPRTGGGYGYTFGSGTRLTVV.

This clonotype was detected only once. The rearrangement links TRBV6-4 to TRBJ1-4; the D gene is possibly TRBD1 (6 bases). CDR1 and CDR2 from the germline V gene are MRHNA and SNTAGT. The CDR3 runs 17 residues. V was clipped by 1 base and J by 7 bases, with 19 bases between them. The CDR3 is CASSDLMRGAGTEKLFF. As DNA, the CDR3 is TGTGCCAGCAGTGACTTAATGCGGGGGGCAGGGACTGAAAAACTGTTTTTT.

This clonotype came up a few times. The J gene is TRBJ2-1, the V gene TRBV6-2 or TRBV6-3; no firm D call. V was shortened by 7 bases and J by 4 bases, with 5 bases between the two germline ends. The CDR3 runs to 11 residues. Germline V gives CDR1 MNHEY, CDR2 SVGEGT. Here the CDR3 DNA reads TGTGCCAGCACCAAATACAATGAGCAGTTCTTC. Translation: CASTKYNEQFF.

Concerning this clonotype itself: Since a much larger clone is just one base distant, this may be a read error. The V call is TRBV6-6, the J call TRBJ1-4; 10 positions agree with TRBD1. V lost 5 bases to trimming and J lost 5 bases; unmatched junction nucleotides: 5. The CDR3 spans 15 residues. CDR1 is MNHNY and CDR2 is SVGAGI in the germline V gene (reference sequence). DNA for the CDR3: TGTGCCAGCAGTCACCGGGACAGGGGAAATGAAAAACTGTTTTTT. Protein sequence: CASSHRDRGNEKLFF.

This clonotype was counted ten times or more. This chain uses TRBV6-5 with TRBJ1-6; TRBD1 matches at 9 bases. Germline V lookup: CDR1 MNHEY, CDR2 SVGAGI. This CDR3 is built from 18 residues. J gave up 8 bases and V 6 bases, and 17 bases lay outside the gene matches. The CDR3 nucleotides are TGTGCCAGCAGACCCGGGACAGGGACAGCGGCCCCTTATTCACCCCTCCACTTT. Amino acids: CASRPGTGTAAPYSPLHF.

The chain has TRBV25-1 and TRBJ1-4, with TRBD1 as a possible D gene (6 bases). Looked up from germline, CDR1 is MGHDK and CDR2 is SYGVNS. This CDR3 comprises 12 residues. Trimming pared 5 bases from V and 8 bases from J, leaving 9 bases between. CDR3 region: CASSTRGEKLFF. The CDR3 DNA follows: TGTGCCAGCAGTACGAGGGGGGAAAAACTGTTTTTT.

The J gene is TRBJ2-7, the V gene TRBV28; TRBD1 matches 8 bases. Per germline, CDR1 MDHEN and CDR2 SYDVKM. J gave up 3 bases and V 1 base, and 8 bases lay outside the gene matches. The CDR3 has 16 residues. The DNA for the CDR3 is TGTGCCAGCAGTTTATCCGGGACAGGCGTTCACTACGAGCAGTACTTC. This gives the protein CASSLSGTGVHYEQYF.

The table lists this clonotype with many counts. The rearrangement links TRBV18 to TRBJ1-2; no firm D call. The CDR3 spans 12 residues. The germline V gene has CDR1 KGHSH and CDR2 LQKENI. V was trimmed by 8 bases and J by 0 bases, leaving 7 bases between them. This chain's CDR3 is CASRQPNYGYTF. CDR3 coding DNA: TGTGCCAGCCGGCAACCTAACTATGGCTACACCTTC.

The J gene is TRBJ1-1, the V gene TRBV2, with a tentative D call TRBD1 (5 bases). From germline, CDR1 is SNHLY and CDR2 FYNNEI. Trimming left V 6 bases short and J 0 bases short, with 14 bases between. The CDR3 is 15 residues long. The CDR3 loop reads CASSPQGSVNTEAFF. In DNA form, the CDR3 reads TGTGCCAGCAGCCCCCAGGGCAGCGTGAACACTGAAGCTTTCTTT.

This clonotype was observed at least ten times. The genes are TRBV10-3 and TRBJ2-2; a possible D gene is TRBD1 (6 bases). The CDR3 loop spans 16 amino acids. The V and J ends lost 4 bases and 4 bases respectively, with 16 bases between them. Germline-derived CDR1 and CDR2 are ENHRY and SYGVKD. The CDR3, as DNA: TGTGCCATCAGTGTCTCCCAGGGGCTGGTCACCGGGGAGCTGTTTTTT. Translation: CAISVSQGLVTGELFF.

On this clonotype: A much larger clone lies a single base off, so this may be a read error. The chain employs TRBV14 and TRBJ2-5; possibly TRBD2 for D (7 bases). This CDR3 has 14 amino acids. Germline V lookup: CDR1 SGHDN, CDR2 FVKESK. The CDR3 here is CASSRGGGQRTQSF. The DNA for the CDR3 is TGTGCCAGCAGTAGGGGGGGCGGACAGCGGACCCAGTCCTTC.

This clonotype turned up a few times. With a much larger clone just one base away, this may be a read error. The chain has TRBV5-1 and TRBJ2-1; 9 nucleotides line up with TRBD2. Germline V gene sequence: CDR1 SGHRS, CDR2 YFSETQ. The CDR3 runs 13 residues. The CDR3 sequence is CASSSLAGNDQFF. DNA of the CDR3: TGCGCCAGCAGCTCCCTAGCGGGGAATGACCAGTTCTTC.

This clonotype has a handful of counts. The J gene is TRBJ1-3, the V gene TRBV6-5, with D possibly matching TRBD1 (5 bases). This CDR3 region has 15 residues. Trimming pared 2 bases from V and 0 bases from J, leaving 8 bases between. The germline gives CDR1 MNHEY, CDR2 SVGAGI. The CDR3 region is CASSYTGSSGNTIYF. CDR3 DNA: TGTGCCAGCAGTTACACAGGTAGCTCTGGAAACACCATATATTTT.

On this clonotype: The CDR3 does not close with the conserved phenylalanine or tryptophan, likely indicating a read error. The genes are TRBV9 and TRBJ2-5; D gene unclear. V lost 2 bases to trimming and J lost 5 bases, with 10 bases between them. The CDR3 covers 13 residues. CDR1 is SGDLS, CDR2 YYNGEE, per germline. The CDR3 DNA sequence: TGTGCCAGCAGCGTGAGTAGCCGGGAGACCCAGTACTCC. This translates into CASSVSSRETQYS.

This clonotype was seen many times. The V gene is TRBV20-1, the J gene TRBJ2-7; 7 bases line up with TRBD2. This CDR3 has 15 residues. Per the germline V gene, CDR1 is DFQATT and CDR2 is SNEGSKA (reference sequence). V dropped 0 bases and J dropped 4; count of bases not matched to a gene: 9. In DNA form, the CDR3 reads TGCAGTGCTAGAGAACCCCGGGGGGTGGGGTACGAGCAGTACTTC. It is translated as CSAREPRGVGYEQYF.

The chain is built from TRBV7-2 and TRBJ2-3; TRBD2 matches 15 bases. The CDR3 has 16 amino acids. CDR1 is SGHTA, CDR2 FQGNSA, per germline. V lost 4 bases, J lost 11 bases, and 10 bases stayed unmatched. Here the CDR3 reads CASSSGTSGRYNEQYF. The CDR3, as DNA: TGTGCCAGCAGCTCGGGGACTAGCGGGAGGTACAATGAGCAGTATTTT.

CDR3 in amino acids: CARRDYGYTF. The CDR3 DNA is TGTGCCCGCAGGGACTATGGCTACACCTTC. The chain carries TRBV24-1 and TRBJ1-2; TRBD1 is a possible D gene (5 bases). V shed 12 bases and J shed 3 bases, with 7 bases lying between them. This CDR3 contains 10 residues. Germline V gene sequence: CDR1 KGHDR, CDR2 SFDVKD.

In its sample, this clonotype was seen many times. The chain recombines TRBV5-1 with TRBJ1-2; possible D gene TRBD1, 6 bases. The V gene lost 3 bases and the J gene lost 0 bases, with 12 bases spanning the gap. Germline V gives CDR1 SGHRS, CDR2 YFSETQ. The CDR3 extends over 15 amino acids. CDR3 sequence reads: CASSSGQNTNYGYTF. The CDR3, as DNA: TGCGCCAGCAGCTCGGGACAAAATACTAACTATGGCTACACCTTC.

As concerns this clonotype: This may come from a read error, since a much larger clone is one base off. The J gene is TRBJ2-1, the V gene TRBV24-1, with a weak D call TRBD2 (5 bases). Germline V CDR1 and CDR2: KGHDR, SFDVKD. The CDR3 loop spans 13 amino acids. This CDR3 reads CATSDSSYNKQFF. CDR3 coding DNA: TGTGCCACCAGTGATTCTAGCTACAATAAGCAGTTCTTC.